The following is a T cell receptor (beta chain) sequence with its context. Here immunoSEQ multiplex PCR was the method, and the copy in TCRdb shows in-frame clones only, minus some. Here the sample spans 45,000 to 65,000 clones, 75% to 85% being singletons. The data originate from a study of OX40 agonist ivuxolimab in advanced cancers. Study-wide context: Age averaged around 60 years (range about 20 to 79), and more than 80% were male.

The CDR3 has 11 residues. The germline V gene encodes CDR1 SGHNT and CDR2 YYREEE (reference sequence). V lost 8 bases, J lost 3 bases, and 6 bases lay in between. The rearrangement joins TRBV5-4 to TRBJ1-5; no clear D gene. The clonotype originates from an adult with an advanced solid tumor such as melanoma, head and neck, liver or kidney cancer. This material consisted of CD4+ or CD8+ T cells sorted from blood, taken in a trial of the OX40 agonist ivuxolimab. CDR3 nucleotide sequence: TGTGCCAGGAGATACAATCAGCCCCAGCATTTT. This encodes CARRYNQPQHF.